A single sample gave rise to the 28 T cell receptor beta chains below, sequenced in a study of metastatic and nonmetastatic thyroid tumors. TCRdb re-clonotyped the PCR reads through MiXCR. The repertoire holds approximately 15,000 clones, with under 30% as singletons. Every patient underwent thyroid surgery untreated. Specimen: adjacent normal tissue. These receptors were obtained from a female donor with papillary thyroid cancer or a benign thyroid nodule (not recorded which). Some clones in this sample may be carry-over from other donors' samples.

The rearrangement uses TRBV2 and TRBJ2-7; 9 bases are shared with TRBD1. This CDR3 is built from 13 residues. V gave up 10 bases and J gave up 4 bases; unmatched junction bases: 8. Germline CDR1 reads SNHLY; CDR2 reads FYNNEI. CDR3 protein: CATRTQGAYEQYF. Here the CDR3 DNA reads TGTGCCACCCGAACACAGGGGGCATACGAGCAGTACTTC.

There are a few counts of this clone. V and J are TRBV28 and TRBJ1-5, with D perhaps TRBD1 (5 bases). CDR3 length: 19 amino acids. CDR1 is MDHEN, CDR2 SYDVKM, per germline. The V end was cut by 5 bases, the J end by 2 bases, with 25 bases between. CDR3 residues: CASSPLPPGEWVGNQPQHF. In nucleotides, the CDR3 is TGTGCCAGCAGTCCCTTACCCCCGGGGGAGTGGGTAGGCAATCAGCCCCAGCATTTT. Variable domain in full (rest from reference TRBV28 and TRBJ1-5): DVKVTQSSRYLVKRTGEKVFLECVQDMDHENMFWYRQDPGLGLRLIYFSYDVKMKEKGDIPEGYSVSREKKERFSLILESASTNQTSMYLCASSPLPPGEWVGNQPQHFGDGTRLSIL.

The chain has TRBV5-1 and TRBJ1-1; D may be TRBD1 (5 bases). This CDR3 spans 14 amino acids. Germline CDR1 SGHRS, CDR2 YFSETQ. Deletions cut 4 bases from V and 2 bases from J, with 12 bases between. The CDR3 DNA reads as TGCGCCAGCAGCCGAATCCAGGGTAACACTGAAGCTTTCTTT. Its translation: CASSRIQGNTEAFF.

The sample holds many counts of this clone. The sample has other DNA sequences that encode this CDR3 too. The V call is TRBV11-1, the J call TRBJ2-2; perhaps TRBD1 as D (6 bases). Trimming took off 3 bases at V and 6 bases at J, with 20 bases between the two ends. Per the germline V gene, CDR1 is SGHAT and CDR2 is FQDESV (reference sequence). This CDR3 comprises 17 residues. The CDR3 loop reads CASSFSDRSLGPGELFF. The CDR3 DNA reads as TGTGCCAGCAGCTTTTCAGACAGGTCCCTGGGGCCCGGGGAGCTGTTTTTT.

The J gene is TRBJ2-2, the V gene TRBV20-1; D gene ambiguous. The CDR3 runs to 14 residues. Germline CDR1 and CDR2: DFQATT and SNEGSKA (reference sequence). The V end lost 5 bases, the J end lost 3 bases, and 13 bases lay between the germline ends. This chain's CDR3 is CSAAVGPHTGELFF. DNA for the CDR3: TGCAGTGCTGCCGTGGGTCCTCACACCGGGGAGCTGTTTTTT.

With respect to this clone: A junction end diverges from the germline sequence, so it may reflect a read error. This sequence joins TRBV20-1 and TRBJ2-3, with D perhaps TRBD2 (6 bases). CDR1 DFQATT and CDR2 SNEGSKA come from the germline V gene (reference sequence). This CDR3 comprises 14 residues. The CDR3 nucleotides are TGCAGTGCTAGGTTGGCGGGATGGGAAGATACACAGTATTTT. Translating gives CSARLAGWEDTQYF.

The chain is built from TRBV6-1 and TRBJ2-3; a possible D gene is TRBD2 (5 bases). The CDR3 spans 14 residues. Germline-derived CDR1 and CDR2 are MNHNS and SASEGT. V was cut by 6 bases and J by 1 base, with 11 bases left in between. This CDR3 is CASSPSSRTDTQYF. CDR3 in DNA: TGTGCCAGCAGCCCTAGCTCCCGCACAGATACGCAGTATTTT.

V gene TRBV20-1 combines with J gene TRBJ2-3, with a tentative D call TRBD1 (6 bases). The CDR3 totals 13 residues. The germline V gene encodes CDR1 DFQATT and CDR2 SNEGSKA (reference sequence). V lost 6 bases to trimming and J lost 5 bases, with 15 bases between them. This CDR3 is CSAQGQIRDTQYF. CDR3 DNA sequence: TGCAGTGCACAAGGACAGATCAGAGATACGCAGTATTTT.

This clone was recorded at least ten times. This sequence joins TRBV4-1 and TRBJ2-3; D is ambiguous. Germline values: CDR1 MGHRA, CDR2 YSYEKL. The V end was cut by 1 base, the J end by 4 bases, with 9 bases between. CDR3 size: 14 residues. The CDR3 DNA follows: TGCGCCAGCAGCCAAGTTGGTACCGCAGATACGCAGTATTTT. Residues: CASSQVGTADTQYF.

This clone came up many times. The chain employs TRBV7-3 and TRBJ2-5; D remains ambiguous. The germline V gene encodes CDR1 SGHTA and CDR2 FQGTGA. V was trimmed by 5 bases and J by 0 bases, leaving 7 bases between them. The CDR3 spans 13 residues. This CDR3 reads CASSLTYQETQYF. CDR3 nucleotide sequence: TGTGCCAGCAGCCTTACGTACCAAGAGACCCAGTACTTC. Filled out from reference TRBV7-3 and TRBJ2-5, the complete variable domain reads GAGVSQTPSNKVTEKGKYVELRCDPISGHTALYWYRQSLGQGPEFLIYFQGTGAADDSGLPNDRFFAVRPEGSVSTLKIQRTERGDSAVYLCASSLTYQETQYFGPGTRLLVL.

This clone is medium-sized (0.01 to 0.1%) in the sample. The chain recombines TRBV28 with TRBJ2-5, with D uncertain. V was trimmed by 3 bases and J by 7 bases, leaving 12 bases between them. There are 13 residues in the CDR3. Germline V gene data show CDR1 as MDHEN and CDR2 as SYDVKM. CDR3 DNA sequence: TGTGCCAGCAGTTTTGTGGTTTACGGGACCCAGTACTTC. This translates into CASSFVVYGTQYF.

The chain carries TRBV28 and TRBJ1-5; 9 bases are shared with TRBD1. The J segment lost 1 base and the V segment lost 8 bases, leaving 9 bases of the junction unmatched. CDR1 MDHEN and CDR2 SYDVKM come from the germline V gene. The CDR3 consists of 16 residues. The CDR3 nucleotides read TGTGCCAGCTTGACAGGGGGACTGGGGAGCAATCAGCCCCAGCATTTT. This codes for CASLTGGLGSNQPQHF.

This clone has ten or more counts. The chain carries TRBV7-9 and TRBJ1-2; a possible D gene is TRBD1 (6 bases). Germline V gives CDR1 SEHNR, CDR2 FQNEAQ (reference sequence). Between the trimmed V and J ends, which lost 5 bases and 2 bases, there was a span of 12 bases. CDR3 size: 14 residues. The CDR3 DNA reads TGTGCCAGCAGCCCACCGGGACAAAACTATGGCTACACCTTC. Residues: CASSPPGQNYGYTF.

This clone is classed as medium-sized (0.01 to 0.1%). The chain joins TRBV6-1 to TRBJ2-1; D is undetermined. Trimming shortened V by 7 bases and J by 8 bases, and 12 bases separated the two germline ends. Germline CDR1 MNHNS, CDR2 SASEGT. This CDR3 is 12 amino acids long. CDR3 DNA sequence: TGTGCCAGCAATCGACCCTGGGATGAGCAGTTCTTC. It translates to CASNRPWDEQFF.

The J gene is TRBJ1-5, the V gene TRBV27; 12 bases map to TRBD1. Unmatched junction bases numbered 6, after V lost 6 bases and J lost 6 bases. Germline lookup yields CDR1 MNHEY and CDR2 SMNVEV (reference sequence). The CDR3 has 15 amino acids. DNA for the CDR3: TGTGCCAGCAGCCCCGGGACAGGGGGCGGTCAGCCCCAGCATTTT. Protein product: CASSPGTGGGQPQHF.

This rearrangement joins TRBV6-1 to TRBJ2-6; D remains unclear. The CDR3 totals 16 residues. Germline CDR1 reads MNHNS; CDR2 reads SASEGT. Deletions cut 6 bases from V and 0 bases from J, with 12 bases between. CDR3 protein: CASSPEAFSGANVLTF. In DNA form, the CDR3 reads TGTGCCAGCAGCCCCGAGGCCTTCTCTGGGGCCAACGTCCTGACTTTC.

This clone ranks as medium-sized. The CDR3 nucleotides read TGTGCCAGCAGACCTTTATCCGTCTCTGGGGCCAACGTCCTGACTTTC. The encoded protein is CASRPLSVSGANVLTF. The chain uses TRBV28 and TRBJ2-6, with D unresolved. Per the germline V gene, CDR1 is MDHEN and CDR2 is SYDVKM. V was pared by 6 bases and J by 0 bases, with 12 bases between. CDR3 size: 16 residues.

This clone is medium-sized within its sample. The V and J genes are TRBV28 and TRBJ2-7; D is perhaps TRBD1 or TRBD2 (5 bases each). Trimming removed 3 bases from V and 1 base from J, with 10 bases in between. Germline CDR1 MDHEN, CDR2 SYDVKM. The CDR3 extends over 14 amino acids. The CDR3 bases are TGTGCCAGCAGTTTGCCGGGACGGTCCTACGAGCAGTACTTC. This codes for CASSLPGRSYEQYF.

The V gene is TRBV5-1, the J gene TRBJ1-6, with a possible D match to TRBD1 (5 bases). Germline CDR1 is SGHRS and CDR2 is YFSETQ. V shed 3 bases and J shed 5 bases, with 18 bases lying between them. CDR3 length: 17 residues. The CDR3 sequence is CASSSPTGEGHNSPLHF. In nucleotides, the CDR3 is TGCGCCAGCAGCTCGCCTACAGGAGAGGGCCATAATTCACCCCTCCACTTT.

Details on this clone: One end of the junction does not line up with germline, which may come from a read error. The chain is built from TRBV28 and TRBJ2-7, with D possibly called TRBD1 or TRBD2 (5 bases each). The CDR3 covers 16 residues. Per the germline V gene, CDR1 is MDHEN and CDR2 is SYDVKM. The CDR3 reads CASILWGRPGSYEQYF. For the CDR3, the DNA is TGTGCCAGCATTTTATGGGGGAGACCGGGGTCCTACGAGCAGTACTTC.

The genes are TRBV11-2 and TRBJ2-1; 9 bases match TRBD2. V was clipped by 0 bases and J by 3 bases; unmatched bases: 9. The CDR3 totals 18 residues. From germline, CDR1 is SGHAT and CDR2 FQNNGV. The CDR3 protein is CASSLEVTSGTFYNEQFF. CDR3 bases: TGTGCCAGCAGCTTAGAGGTGACTAGCGGTACTTTCTACAATGAGCAGTTCTTC.

This clone was detected only a few times. The V and J genes are TRBV20-1 and TRBJ1-1; D is unresolved. The length of the CDR3 is 15 residues. V lost 6 bases, J lost 3 bases, and 20 bases lay in between. Germline CDR1 DFQATT, CDR2 SNEGSKA (reference sequence). The CDR3 region has the DNA TGCAGTGCCTCATCTTACAGTCGATGGGACACTGAAGCTTTCTTT. Translated: CSASSYSRWDTEAFF.

Worth noting for this clone: At one of its ends the junction is not consistent with the germline gene, which may arise from a read error. The chain has TRBV28 and TRBJ1-1; D call uncertain. The length of the CDR3 is 14 residues. Germline values: CDR1 MDHEN, CDR2 SYDVKM. The CDR3 loop is CVSYDTVTTGGAFF. As DNA, the CDR3 is TGTGTCAGCTACGACACTGTGACAACGGGTGGAGCTTTCTTT.

This clone has ten or more counts. The CDR3 loop reads CASSLGQIADNSPLHF. The CDR3 nucleotides read TGTGCCAGCAGCTTAGGACAGATTGCTGATAATTCACCCCTCCACTTT. The rearrangement joins TRBV7-9 to TRBJ1-6; TRBD1 might be the D (5 bases). CDR1 is SEHNR, CDR2 FQNEAQ, per germline (reference sequence). This CDR3 region has 16 residues. Trimming left V 1 base short and J 5 bases short, with 12 bases between.

By sample fraction, this clone is medium-sized. The gene calls are TRBV10-1 and TRBJ2-7; D perhaps matches TRBD1 (5 bases). The CDR3 consists of 13 residues. V was clipped by 9 bases and J by 3 bases, with 15 bases between them. CDR1 is WNHNN and CDR2 is SYGVQD in the germline V gene (reference sequence). The CDR3 loop reads CARQGFSIYEQYF. In nucleotides, the CDR3 is TGCGCCAGGCAGGGTTTTTCCATCTACGAGCAGTACTTC.

This clone was recorded many times. The DNA of the CDR3 is TGTGCCAGCAGCTTAGATTCAGGTTGGACTGAAGCTTTCTTT. This encodes CASSLDSGWTEAFF. The chain links TRBV7-9 to TRBJ1-1; D remains ambiguous. CDR1 and CDR2 (germline): SEHNR, FQNEAQ (reference sequence). V was cut by 1 base and J by 5 bases, with 11 bases left in between. The CDR3 covers 14 residues.

This clone was detected only a few times. The chain joins TRBV11-1 to TRBJ2-2; 8 bases are shared with TRBD2. CDR3 length equals 17 residues. The germline gives CDR1 SGHAT, CDR2 FQDESV (reference sequence). V was pared by 3 bases and J by 6 bases, with 12 bases of the junction left unmatched. Here the CDR3 DNA reads TGTGCCAGCAGCTTTAAACGGCTAGCGGGCGTAGCCGGGGAGCTGTTTTTT. Its protein product is CASSFKRLAGVAGELFF.

The gene calls are TRBV6-1 and TRBJ2-2; D is tentatively TRBD1 or TRBD2 (5 bases each). Trimming removed 6 bases from V and 1 base from J, with 15 bases in between. This CDR3 has 16 amino acids. CDR1 MNHNS and CDR2 SASEGT come from the germline V gene. The CDR3 sequence: CASSRQRGWNTGELFF. The CDR3 DNA reads as TGTGCCAGCAGCCGACAGAGGGGTTGGAACACCGGGGAGCTGTTTTTT.